Each of the 16 T cell receptor beta chains below was sequenced from the same sample in a study of T cells after yellow fever vaccination (dated by TCRdb to about 2019). The method behind the library was 5' RACE. Sequencing was carried out with an Illumina HiSeq 2500. The raw public reads went through TCRdb reprocessing: fastp at Q25, MiXCR clone calling, in-frame beta chains kept. Every entry covers one CDR3 protein and lists the most common genes and DNA from its rows. The sample includes 240,000 or so distinct CDR3 sequences, with 6.9% observed a single time. The ten largest account for approximately 0.84% of the sample. Interpreted using the paper, the treatment or condition label stands for: live attenuated yellow fever vaccine strain. The specimen was CD4+ T cells sorted from PBMCs, collected 15 days after the yellow fever booster vaccination. These receptors were collected from a man aged 25 to 40 who received the YFV17D yellow fever vaccine.

This clonotype has just a few counts. The V gene is TRBV7-2, the J gene TRBJ2-2; D gene unclear. The germline CDR1 and CDR2 sequences are SGHTA and FQGNSA. V was pared by 1 base and J by 1 base, with 10 bases between. This CDR3 comprises 16 residues. The CDR3 is CASSLEPTLNTGELFF. Written as DNA, the CDR3 is TGTGCCAGCAGCTTAGAACCGACACTGAACACCGGGGAGCTGTTTTTT.

Notes on this clonotype: The junction and the germline gene differ at one end; a read error may be behind it. The chain uses TRBV28 and TRBJ2-1; 8 bases fit TRBD1. The germline V gene has CDR1 MDHEN and CDR2 SYDVKM. There are 12 residues in the CDR3. The CDR3 DNA is TGTGCCTGCAGTGAACGGACAGGGGAGCAGTTCTTC. It translates to CACSERTGEQFF.

The chain links TRBV12-3 or TRBV12-4 to TRBJ1-5; no clear D. The CDR3 length is 13 residues. Trimming removed 7 bases at V and 4 bases at J, with 11 bases between. The CDR3, as DNA: TGTGCCAGCACCTTGGGTCGGAATCAGCCCCAGCATTTT. It encodes CASTLGRNQPQHF.

This chain's CDR3 is CASNPPTSAYEQYF. CDR3 coding DNA: TGTGCCAGCAACCCCCCGACTAGCGCCTACGAGCAGTACTTC. This rearrangement joins TRBV7-9 to TRBJ2-7; 8 bases are a match to TRBD2. Germline V gives CDR1 SEHNR, CDR2 FQNEAQ (reference sequence). Unmatched junction bases numbered 7, after V lost 7 bases and J lost 2 bases. The CDR3 covers 14 residues.

The chain links TRBV6-2 or TRBV6-3 to TRBJ1-5; unclear D gene. V dropped 6 bases and J dropped 4 bases, with 7 bases sitting between them. The CDR3 sequence is 12 residues long. Per the germline V gene, CDR1 is MNHEY and CDR2 is SVGEGT. DNA of the CDR3: TGTGCCAGCAGGAAAACTAATCAGCCCCAGCATTTT. Protein product: CASRKTNQPQHF.

The chain carries TRBV28 and TRBJ2-7; 11 nucleotides line up with TRBD2. V was clipped by 6 bases and J by 6 bases; unmatched bases: 10. Germline V CDR1 and CDR2: MDHEN, SYDVKM. This CDR3 has 15 amino acids. CDR3 DNA sequence: TGTGCCAGCAGCAACGGACTAGCGGGTCTGGTCGAGCAGTACTTC. Translating gives CASSNGLAGLVEQYF.

The chain has TRBV9 and TRBJ2-2, with D possibly matching TRBD2 (5 bases). The germline V and J ends were trimmed by 3 bases and 3 bases, with 9 bases remaining between them. CDR1 and CDR2 from the germline V gene are SGDLS and YYNGEE. This CDR3 has 14 residues. CDR3 in amino acids: CASSATTYTGELFF. The CDR3 bases are TGTGCCAGCAGCGCGACTACTTACACCGGGGAGCTGTTTTTT.

This clonotype was seen a handful of times. In DNA form, the CDR3 reads TGTGCCAGCAGTTCCCTCTCTGGGGCCAACGTCCTGACTTTC. Translation gives CASSSLSGANVLTF. The V and J genes are TRBV27 and TRBJ2-6, with no clear D. Germline assignment: CDR1 MNHEY and CDR2 SMNVEV (reference sequence). Trimming stripped 4 bases from V and 0 bases from J, with 4 bases between. The length of the CDR3 is 14 residues.

The genes are TRBV5-1 and TRBJ2-1; TRBD2 is a possible D gene (6 bases). V gave up 3 bases and J gave up 5 bases, with 21 bases separating them. Germline V CDR1 and CDR2: SGHRS, YFSETQ. The CDR3 consists of 17 residues. The CDR3 DNA reads as TGCGCCAGCAGCTCGCCCGAGGGGCTAGCGCTCCACAATGAGCAGTTCTTC. Its protein is CASSSPEGLALHNEQFF.

This clonotype was seen only a few times. The J gene is TRBJ1-6, the V gene TRBV28, with D possibly being TRBD1 (5 bases). Germline V gene lookup returns CDR1 MDHEN and CDR2 SYDVKM. The CDR3 spans 15 residues. V lost 2 bases and J 6 bases, leaving 11 bases between the germline ends. CDR3 amino acids: CASSLSQTVNSPLHF. The CDR3 coding sequence is TGTGCCAGCAGTTTAAGCCAGACAGTTAATTCACCCCTCCACTTT.

This clonotype was recorded a few times. This chain links TRBV23-1 with TRBJ2-3; D perhaps matches TRBD1 (5 bases). TRBV23-1 has ORF status, its function being uncertain. V gave up 0 bases and J gave up 1 base, with 17 bases separating them. This CDR3 contains 18 residues. The CDR3 loop reads CASSQSGLGPVGTDTQYF. The CDR3 nucleotides are TGCGCCAGCAGTCAATCGGGGCTGGGGCCTGTTGGCACAGATACGCAGTATTTT.

The sample holds a few counts of this clonotype. The genes are TRBV28 and TRBJ1-1; D is possibly TRBD1 (5 bases). The germline V gene encodes CDR1 MDHEN and CDR2 SYDVKM. V was cut by 6 bases and J by 7 bases, with 15 bases left in between. This CDR3 spans 13 amino acids. The CDR3 region is CASRNMGRSEAFF. The DNA of the CDR3 is TGTGCCAGCAGGAATATGGGGCGAAGTGAAGCTTTCTTT.

Only a few counts were recorded for this clonotype. The gene calls are TRBV6-2 or TRBV6-3 and TRBJ1-1, with 7 bases lining up with TRBD1. The ends lost 6 bases at V and 5 bases at J; junction bases unmatched: 9. This CDR3 is 14 amino acids long. The germline CDR1 and CDR2 sequences are MNHEY and SVGEGT. The CDR3 here is CASRPRGSGTEAFF. The CDR3 nucleotides read TGTGCCAGCAGACCCAGGGGGTCCGGGACTGAAGCTTTCTTT.

The chain has TRBV7-2 and TRBJ1-3; D not certain. Germline V CDR1 and CDR2: SGHTA, FQGNSA. CDR3 length: 15 residues. Deletions cut 0 bases from V and 4 bases from J, with 10 bases between. CDR3 nucleotide sequence: TGTGCCAGCAGCTTAGCGGCAAGCCTCGGAAACACCATATATTTT. It encodes CASSLAASLGNTIYF.

This clonotype was picked up many times. The J gene is TRBJ1-2, the V gene TRBV18; D uncertain. Germline values: CDR1 KGHSH, CDR2 LQKENI. The V gene lost 3 bases and the J gene lost 4 bases, with 9 bases spanning the gap. The CDR3 spans 13 residues. CDR3 coding DNA: TGTGCCAGCTCACCCGGGTCAATCTATGGCTACACCTTC. Translation gives CASSPGSIYGYTF. Looking up the rest from reference TRBV18 and TRBJ1-2 gives the full variable domain: NAGVMQNPRHLVRRRGQEARLRCSPMKGHSHVYWYRQLPEEGLKFMVYLQKENIIDESGMPKERFSAEFPKEGPSILRIQQVVRGDSAAYFCASSPGSIYGYTFGSGTRLTVV.

V and J are TRBV11-3 and TRBJ2-1; 8 bases align to TRBD2. Germline CDR1 SGHNT, CDR2 YENEEA. This CDR3 contains 14 residues. Trimming cost V 8 bases and J 4 bases; bases outside gene matches: 7. CDR3 DNA: TGTGCCAGCTGTTTACTAGCGGCTTACAATGAGCAGTTCTTC. Translation: CASCLLAAYNEQFF.